This T cell receptor (beta chain) was captured by sequencing in a study of OX40 agonist ivuxolimab in advanced cancers. CDR1 MGHRA and CDR2 YSYEKL come from the germline V gene. V was trimmed by 0 bases and J by 0 bases, leaving 5 bases between them. The CDR3 is made up of 14 amino acids. Data came from immunoSEQ multiplex PCR; TCRdb stores just in-frame clones and leaves some out. The repertoire holds 69,000 or so clones, with about 84% as singletons. The chain has TRBV4-1 and TRBJ1-1; D not resolved. The TCR originated in an adult with an advanced solid tumor such as melanoma, head and neck, liver or kidney cancer. The sample in question was CD4+ or CD8+ T cells sorted from blood, obtained in a trial of the OX40 agonist ivuxolimab. The CDR3 here is CASSQDLLNTEAFF. As DNA, the CDR3 is TGCGCCAGCAGCCAAGATCTCCTGAACACTGAAGCTTTCTTT.